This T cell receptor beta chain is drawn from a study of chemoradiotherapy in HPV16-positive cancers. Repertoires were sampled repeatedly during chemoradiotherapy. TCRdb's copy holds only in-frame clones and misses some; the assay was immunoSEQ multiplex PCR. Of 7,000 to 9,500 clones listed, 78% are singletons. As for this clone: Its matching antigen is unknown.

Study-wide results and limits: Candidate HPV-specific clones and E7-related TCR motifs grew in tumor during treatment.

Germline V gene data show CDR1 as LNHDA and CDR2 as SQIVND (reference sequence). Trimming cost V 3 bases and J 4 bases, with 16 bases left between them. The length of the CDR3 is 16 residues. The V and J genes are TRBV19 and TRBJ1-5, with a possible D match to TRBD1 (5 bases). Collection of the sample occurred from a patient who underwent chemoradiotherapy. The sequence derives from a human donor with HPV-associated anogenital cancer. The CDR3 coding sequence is TGTGCCAGTAGTATTACCGGGACCTGGGGAAATCAGCCCCAGCATTTT. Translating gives CASSITGTWGNQPQHF. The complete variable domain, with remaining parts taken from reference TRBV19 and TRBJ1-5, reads DGGITQSPKYLFRKEGQNVTLSCEQNLNHDAMYWYRQDPGQGLRLIYYSQIVNDFQKGDIAEGYSVSREKKESFPLTVTSAQKNPTAFYLCASSITGTWGNQPQHFGDGTRLSIL.